These 10 T cell receptor beta chains came from one sample sequenced in a study of T cell repertoires in cytomegalovirus infection. TCRdb passed the reads through MiXCR, listing each CDR3 protein once. Here the sample spans about 63,000 distinct CDR3 sequences, just over 20% being singletons. These TCRs are of unknown antigen specificity. The input for sequencing was CD8+ T cells from cultured PBMCs, taken from culture after CMV antigen stimulation. These receptors originate from a human donor in good health (CMV status not recorded). Some clones in this sample may be carry-over from other donors' samples.

This clonotype was counted a few times. The rearrangement joins TRBV25-1 to TRBJ1-2, with no clear D. V was pared by 0 bases and J by 3 bases, with 11 bases between. CDR3 size: 15 residues. The germline V gene has CDR1 MGHDK and CDR2 SYGVNS. CDR3 residues: CASSEYIGGDYGYTF. The CDR3, as DNA: TGTGCCAGCAGTGAATATATAGGTGGAGACTATGGCTACACCTTC.

This chain links TRBV7-2 with TRBJ1-2; D is unresolved. The CDR3 is made up of 16 amino acids. With 3 bases removed from V and 4 bases from J, the gap between germline ends came to 18 bases. CDR1 and CDR2 (germline): SGHTA, FQGNSA. The CDR3 DNA reads as TGTGCCAGCAGCTTTTCCTGGGCCGGGAGTGCCTATGGCTACACCTTC. As protein: CASSFSWAGSAYGYTF.

This clonotype turned up a few times. The chain couples TRBV7-9 to TRBJ1-1; D not certain. This CDR3 spans 13 amino acids. V was clipped by 5 bases and J by 3 bases, with 10 bases between them. The germline gives CDR1 SEHNR, CDR2 FQNEAQ (reference sequence). The CDR3 DNA follows: TGTGCCAGCAGCCTCATGGTGGACACTGAAGCTTTCTTT. Residues: CASSLMVDTEAFF.

This clonotype came up a few times. The V call is TRBV11-2, the J call TRBJ2-7; 7 bases map to TRBD1. J lost 5 bases, V lost 4 bases, and 5 bases had no gene match. The CDR3 covers 13 residues. Germline loops: CDR1 SGHAT, CDR2 FQNNGV. CDR3 region: CASSSTGLDEQYF. In DNA form, the CDR3 reads TGTGCCAGCAGCTCGACAGGGTTGGACGAGCAGTACTTC.

This clonotype has ten or more counts. V is TRBV24-1 and J is TRBJ2-2; D ambiguous. V lost 5 bases to trimming and J lost 6 bases, with 6 bases between them. This CDR3 has 12 residues. Germline CDR1 reads KGHDR; CDR2 reads SFDVKD. The CDR3 region is CATSGMSGELFF. The CDR3 DNA reads TGTGCCACCAGTGGAATGTCCGGGGAGCTGTTTTTT.

V is TRBV27 and J is TRBJ1-5; D is ambiguous. The germline CDR1 and CDR2 sequences are MNHEY and SMNVEV (reference sequence). V was trimmed by 6 bases and J by 3 bases, leaving 12 bases between them. CDR3 length: 14 amino acids. CDR3 DNA: TGTGCCAGCAGCACCCGGGGAAACAATCAGCCCCAGCATTTT. Protein product: CASSTRGNNQPQHF.

J is TRBJ1-1 and V is TRBV6-2 or TRBV6-3, with a possible D match to TRBD1 (5 bases). The CDR3 loop spans 15 amino acids. V was pared by 0 bases and J by 1 base, with 9 bases between. The germline V gene has CDR1 MNHEY and CDR2 SVGEGT. The chain's CDR3 is CASSYSVRANTEAFF. The CDR3 coding sequence is TGTGCCAGCAGTTACTCTGTCAGGGCGAACACTGAAGCTTTCTTT.

The chain combines TRBV6-2 or TRBV6-3 with TRBJ2-1; D is unclear. This CDR3 is 13 amino acids long. V lost 4 bases to trimming and J lost 7 bases, with 11 bases between them. Germline V gives CDR1 MNHEY, CDR2 SVGEGT. DNA of the CDR3: TGTGCCAGCAGTTCTAGACTCAGGAATGAGCAGTTCTTC. This encodes CASSSRLRNEQFF.

CDR3 nucleotides: TGTGCCAGCACCTTTAGGGGTTTGAACACTGAAGCTTTCTTT. It translates to CASTFRGLNTEAFF. The rearrangement joins TRBV7-2 to TRBJ1-1; a weak D match, TRBD1 (5 bases). V was shortened by 7 bases and J by 0 bases, with 12 bases between the two germline ends. Germline CDR1 is SGHTA and CDR2 is FQGNSA. This CDR3 is built from 14 residues.

The V call is TRBV4-3, the J call TRBJ1-1, with no clear D. From germline, CDR1 is LGHNA and CDR2 YSLEER. This CDR3 contains 14 residues. Trimming stripped 0 bases from V and 4 bases from J, with 9 bases between. DNA of the CDR3: TGCGCCAGCAGCCAAGAACTTCTCGGCACTGAAGCTTTCTTT. Its protein is CASSQELLGTEAFF.